These T cell receptor beta chains were read from a single sample in a study of blood T cell repertoires in COVID-19. Assay: immunoSEQ multiplex PCR; the TCRdb copy retains only in-frame clones and omits some. The data contain a few hundred thousand clones, 65% to 90% of them singletons. The specimen was peripheral blood. The receptors were gathered from a woman in her thirties or forties who had recovered from COVID-19. The CDR3 runs from the conserved cysteine through the conserved F or W. The D gene is left open where the match is weak. Rows may omit the clone size; those that give it use once, few, many or a size class.

v_call	d_call	j_call	clone_size	cdr3_nt	cdr3_aa
TRBV3-1/TRBV3-2	TRBD2	TRBJ2-2	-	TGTGCCAGCAGCCAAGAGGGGCTAGCGGGGGGACTATCGAACACCGGGGAGCTGTTTTTT	CASSQEGLAGGLSNTGELFF
TRBV6-2/TRBV6-3	-	TRBJ1-2	-	TGTGCCAGCAGTTACGACGCCCGGCAGGCACACTATGGCTACACCTTC	CASSYDARQAHYGYTF
TRBV3-1/TRBV3-2	TRBD1	TRBJ1-1	many	TGTGCCAGCAGCCAAGAAAACAGGGGACCTTTCTTT	CASSQENRGPFF
TRBV7-2	-	TRBJ1-2	-	TGTGCCAGCAGCCCCACCTCAGGGAACTATGGCTACACCTTC	CASSPTSGNYGYTF
TRBV28	TRBD2	TRBJ2-7	-	TGTGCCAGCAGTGGTGGGACTAGCGGGGGCTACGAGCAGTACTTC	CASSGGTSGGYEQYF
TRBV2	TRBD2	TRBJ2-1	-	TGTGCCAGCACCCTGACTAGCGGGGGGGCCAGTGAGCAGTTCTTC	CASTLTSGGASEQFF
TRBV4-3	-	TRBJ2-3	-	TGCGCCAGCAGCCAACAGGAGGGCACAGATACGCAGTATTTT	CASSQQEGTDTQYF
TRBV6-1	TRBD1	TRBJ1-5	-	TGTGCCAGCAGGGGACAGGGGGAGAGGCCCCAGCATTTT	CASRGQGERPQHF
TRBV2	-	TRBJ1-1	-	TGTGCCAGCAGTCTGTACACTGAAGCTTTCTTT	CASSLYTEAFF
TRBV5-4	-	TRBJ2-7	-	TGTGCCAGCAGCATCGGGAGACAAGATACTTACGAGCAGTACTTC	CASSIGRQDTYEQYF
TRBV29-1	-	TRBJ2-5	-	TGCAGCGTGCAGGGGCCCCAAGAGACCCAGTACTTC	CSVQGPQETQYF
TRBV28	TRBD1	TRBJ2-5	once	TGTGCCAGCAGTTCCACCACAGGGGGCGCGGGGGAGACCCAGTACTTC	CASSSTTGGAGETQYF
TRBV7-8	TRBD1	TRBJ2-2	few	TGTGCCAGCAGCTCCCCGGGACAGAGGATTACCGGGGAGCTGTTTTTT	CASSSPGQRITGELFF
TRBV7-7	-	TRBJ1-1	-	TGTGCTAGCAGCTTAGCCCCCCGGACTGAAGCTTTCTTT	CASSLAPRTEAFF
TRBV5-1	-	TRBJ2-7	-	TGCGCCAGCAGGGACCGGGACAAGGGCTCCTACGAGCAGTACTTC	CASRDRDKGSYEQYF
TRBV3-1/TRBV3-2	TRBD2	TRBJ2-2	once	TGTGCCAGCCAGTCCGGGACTAGCCCCGGGGAGCTGTTTTTT	CASQSGTSPGELFF
TRBV5-4	-	TRBJ2-2	-	TGTGCCAGCAGCCGAAAACAGGGTACAAACACCGGGGAGCTGTTTTTT	CASSRKQGTNTGELFF